This TCR beta chain came from a study of cytomegalovirus exposure and HLA in healthy donors. About the study: In an earlier analysis, 117 million unique TCR beta sequences were found from about 180 million T cells. A preliminary data release comprised 91 million or so unique TCRs obtained from HLA-typed donors. Out of 300 to 500 genotyped donors, roughly 83% belonged to the Caucasian-associated ancestry cluster.

Whole-study results and caveats: Highest at DRB1 and lowest at HLA-C, TCR association rates differed among HLA loci in a later analysis.

Comments on this clone: What it recognizes is unknown.

The PCR had 60 Vbeta and 13 Jbeta primers. Measured with immunoSEQ multiplex PCR; TCRdb has only the in-frame clones, and not every one. There are 150,000 to 200,000 clones in the sample; about three quarters occur only once, and roughly 6% lies in the top ten. The source of this sequence is a man between 35 and 55 years old in good health and CMV-seropositive. The specimen was PBMCs.

This chain's CDR3 is CASSAQGRLNTEAFF. In DNA, the CDR3 is TGTGCCAGCAGCGCACAGGGTCGGTTGAACACTGAAGCTTTCTTT. The J gene is TRBJ1-1, the V gene TRBV2, with D tentatively TRBD1 (6 bases). The CDR3 is 15 amino acids. CDR1 is SNHLY, CDR2 FYNNEI, per germline. Trimming cost V 6 bases and J 0 bases, with 14 bases left between them.